Below are 16 T cell receptor beta chains sequenced from a single sample in a study of blood T cells in healthy people across ages. Next came a second PCR, run for about 6 to 11 cycles, which used a sample-barcoded 5' primer along with a J-beta primer mix. TCRdb called the 5' RACE reads again in MiXCR, with one record for every CDR3 protein. The repertoire has about 1.6 million distinct CDR3 sequences, roughly 30% of them found once; the top ten carry about 11%. The sample consisted of blood. These receptors all stem from a young woman in good health.

A remark on this clonotype: A much bigger clone sits one base away, suggesting this may be a read error. In this CDR3 the conserved last residue, phenylalanine or tryptophan, is missing, so a read error is likely. This rearrangement joins TRBV4-1 to TRBJ2-4, with 9 bases fitting TRBD1. The J call is uncertain, as TRBJ2-7 better fits the DNA end. Germline V gene sequence: CDR1 MGHRA, CDR2 YSYEKL. The CDR3 is made up of 13 amino acids. The CDR3 is CASSPQGAYEQYC. The CDR3 DNA sequence: TGCGCCAGCAGCCCACAGGGGGCTTACGAGCAGTACTGC.

This clonotype has ten or more counts. This chain uses TRBV10-3 with TRBJ2-5; D call uncertain. Trimming pared 4 bases from V and 2 bases from J, leaving 14 bases between. The CDR3 contains 15 residues. Germline V lookup: CDR1 ENHRY, CDR2 SYGVKD. The CDR3 sequence is CAISGLPRGQETQYF. CDR3 in DNA: TGTGCCATCAGTGGCCTCCCCCGCGGACAAGAGACCCAGTACTTC.

In this sample, this clonotype turned up a few times. The V and J genes are TRBV2 and TRBJ1-1, with a possible D match to TRBD1 (6 bases). Germline V gene data show CDR1 as SNHLY and CDR2 as FYNNEI. This CDR3 is built from 14 residues. Trimming took 5 bases from V and 0 from J, leaving 10 bases between them. The CDR3 bases are TGTGCCAGCAGTACCGACAGGTTGAACACTGAAGCTTTCTTT. This encodes CASSTDRLNTEAFF.

This clonotype has ten or more counts. The chain couples TRBV29-1 to TRBJ2-7; D may match TRBD1 or TRBD2 (6 bases each). The CDR3 consists of 11 residues. Germline CDR1 is SQVTM and CDR2 is ANQGSEA. Trimming removed 5 bases at V and 6 bases at J, with 11 bases between. CDR3 protein: CSVSQGGEQYF. In nucleotides, the CDR3 is TGCAGCGTTTCACAGGGAGGCGAGCAGTACTTC.

This clonotype was recorded a few times. The chain recombines TRBV28 with TRBJ2-3; D call uncertain. V lost 11 bases and J lost 4, with 13 bases in between. CDR1 is MDHEN and CDR2 is SYDVKM in the germline V gene. This CDR3 is 12 amino acids long. The CDR3 loop is CAGQSGADTQYF. The CDR3 DNA reads TGTGCCGGCCAGTCTGGAGCAGATACGCAGTATTTT.

The chain has TRBV5-4 and TRBJ1-1; D might be TRBD1 (6 bases). Germline assignment: CDR1 SGHNT and CDR2 YYREEE (reference sequence). V was trimmed by 3 bases and J by 1 base, leaving 13 bases between them. The CDR3 loop spans 15 amino acids. For the CDR3, the DNA is TGTGCCAGCAGCTACCCGACAGGAACGAACACTGAAGCTTTCTTT. This codes for CASSYPTGTNTEAFF. The whole variable domain, filled in from reference TRBV5-4 and TRBJ1-1, reads ETGVTQSPTHLIKTRGQQVTLRCSSQSGHNTVSWYQQALGQGPQFIFQYYREEENGRGNFPPRFSGLQFPNYSSELNVNALELDDSALYLCASSYPTGTNTEAFFGQGTRLTVV.

V gene TRBV20-1 combines with J gene TRBJ2-1; D assignment may be TRBD1 or TRBD2 (5 bases each). Germline assignment: CDR1 DFQATT and CDR2 SNEGSKA (reference sequence). This CDR3 has 14 amino acids. The V end was cut by 0 bases, the J end by 3 bases, with 9 bases between. This chain's CDR3 is CSARDEGHYNEQFF. The CDR3 DNA is TGCAGTGCTAGAGACGAGGGGCACTACAATGAGCAGTTCTTC.

As to this clonotype: This could be a read error, since a much larger clone is one nucleotide away. This sequence joins TRBV4-1 and TRBJ2-1; D is perhaps TRBD1 or TRBD2 (6 bases each). This CDR3 is 13 amino acids long. Germline CDR1 and CDR2: MGHRA and YSYEKL. V shed 1 base and J shed 13 bases, with 14 bases lying between them. The CDR3 is CASSQAGAVAQFF. The CDR3 DNA is TGCGCCAGCAGCCAAGCGGGGGCCGTTGCCCAGTTCTTC.

This clonotype was seen a few times. The chain has TRBV24-1 and TRBJ2-1; 7 nucleotides match TRBD1. Germline loops: CDR1 KGHDR, CDR2 SFDVKD. J was trimmed by 6 bases and V by 5 bases; bases with no gene match: 9. The CDR3 extends over 15 amino acids. CDR3 sequence: CATSGSRQGVNEQFF. CDR3 coding DNA: TGTGCCACCAGTGGTTCGAGACAGGGAGTCAATGAGCAGTTCTTC.

CDR3 in amino acids: CASSMESAYEQYF. CDR3 coding DNA: TGCGCCAGCAGCATGGAGTCAGCCTACGAGCAGTACTTC. This chain links TRBV5-1 with TRBJ2-7; D gene unclear. Germline-derived CDR1 and CDR2 are SGHRS and YFSETQ. This CDR3 region has 13 residues. V lost 4 bases and J 2 bases, leaving 10 bases between the germline ends.

The rearrangement joins TRBV30 to TRBJ2-5; 8 bases are shared with TRBD2. Germline V gene data show CDR1 as GTSNPN and CDR2 as SVGIG (reference sequence). The V segment lost 3 bases and the J segment 5 bases; nucleotides outside the gene matches: 8. The CDR3 consists of 14 residues. CDR3 residues: CAWSGGGGWETQYF. Here the CDR3 DNA reads TGTGCCTGGAGCGGGGGGGGTGGTTGGGAGACCCAGTACTTC.

J is TRBJ2-7 and V is TRBV5-1, with D perhaps given as TRBD1 or TRBD2 (5 bases each). The germline V gene encodes CDR1 SGHRS and CDR2 YFSETQ. The CDR3 length is 14 residues. V was clipped by 7 bases and J by 0 bases, with 14 bases between them. This CDR3 reads CASAAVGTSYEQYF. CDR3 bases: TGCGCCAGCGCCGCGGTGGGGACCTCCTACGAGCAGTACTTC.

The CDR3 sequence: CASSQVVVRTGPFTNEKLFF. DNA of the CDR3: TGCGCCAGCAGCCAAGTAGTAGTCCGGACAGGGCCTTTTACTAATGAAAAACTGTTTTTT. The chain has TRBV4-1 and TRBJ1-4; 8 nucleotides agree with TRBD1. J was trimmed by 2 bases and V by 1 base; bases with no gene match: 15. The CDR3 contains 20 residues. The germline gives CDR1 MGHRA, CDR2 YSYEKL.

This clonotype was detected only a few times. This sequence joins TRBV5-4 and TRBJ2-7; TRBD1 is a possible D gene (5 bases). V lost 0 bases to trimming and J lost 0 bases, with 10 bases between them. Germline CDR1 reads SGHNT; CDR2 reads YYREEE (reference sequence). CDR3 length equals 15 residues. The CDR3 sequence is CASSLATEPSYEQYF. In nucleotides, the CDR3 is TGTGCCAGCAGCTTGGCGACAGAACCCTCCTACGAGCAGTACTTC.

V is TRBV6-1 and J is TRBJ2-2; D remains ambiguous. Germline CDR1 is MNHNS and CDR2 is SASEGT. The CDR3 has 16 amino acids. The ends were cut back, 6 bases at V and 0 bases at J, with 14 bases in the middle. The CDR3 loop is CASRPSILANTGELFF. The CDR3 region has the DNA TGTGCCAGCAGACCCTCGATCCTGGCGAACACCGGGGAGCTGTTTTTT.

The chain employs TRBV27 and TRBJ2-4; 7 nucleotides line up with TRBD2. Matching the DNA end better, TRBJ2-7 makes the J call doubtful. This CDR3 comprises 13 residues. CDR1 and CDR2 (germline): MNHEY, SMNVEV (reference sequence). The CDR3 spells CASGASGYYEQYF. The CDR3 region has the DNA TGTGCCAGCGGGGCTAGCGGATACTACGAGCAGTACTTC.